This T cell receptor beta chain was captured by sequencing in a study of regulatory T cells in long-lasting Graves disease. Findings and limits, study-wide: Fewer public clonotypes were shared by new patients (just under 1,000) than by persistent patients (fewer than 3,000).

Ten or more counts support this clonotype. Its antigen is still unknown. The CDR3 has 12 residues. V was cut by 1 base and J by 6 bases, with 6 bases left in between. Time point given: persistent/refractory GD, antithyroid drugs over 5 years with positive TRAb. From RNA extracted from PBMCs, the TCR library was made. Arm-PCR with iRepertoire HTBI primers amplified the CDR3 regions for these TCR beta libraries. Via MiXCR, TCRdb re-called the multiplex PCR reads, giving one row per CDR3 protein. The sample has about 470,000 distinct CDR3 sequences, around 21% seen once. The sequencing here drew on peripheral blood mononuclear cells (PBMCs), taken when the disease was refractory, from a patient treated with antithyroid drugs. The chain uses TRBV12-3 or TRBV12-4 and TRBJ1-1; D uncertain. The source is a female donor with Graves disease. CDR3 loop: CASSLVFPEAFF. The DNA for the CDR3 is TGTGCCAGCAGTTTAGTTTTCCCTGAAGCTTTCTTT.